A selection of T cell receptor beta chains follows, all from one sample in a study of beta chain features in type 1 diabetes. Only in-frame clones appear in the TCRdb table, and some are missing; sequencing was by immunoSEQ multiplex PCR. The data hold 400,000 or so clones, with over 10% observed a single time. Sequencing was performed on naive CD4+ T cells from blood. The receptors were sampled from a woman aged 18 to 35 with type 1 diabetes. The CDR3 runs from the conserved cysteine through the conserved F or W. A D gene is named only where the DNA matches it firmly. For some rows the clone size is stated as once, few or many, or as a class when expanded; others skip it.

D gene: TRBD1
J gene: TRBJ1-5
CDR3 length: 13
clone size: .
V gene: TRBV28
CDR3 protein: CASSYRGDQPQHF
CDR3 DNA: TGTGCCAGCAGTTACAGGGGGGATCAGCCCCAGCATTTT

D gene: .
J gene: TRBJ2-1
CDR3 length: 15
clone size: .
V gene: TRBV28
CDR3 protein: CASSFQDWEYNEQFF
CDR3 DNA: TGTGCCAGCAGTTTCCAGGACTGGGAGTACAATGAGCAGTTCTTC

D gene: .
J gene: TRBJ2-7
CDR3 length: 12
clone size: .
V gene: TRBV7-8
CDR3 protein: CASTSDRYEQYF
CDR3 DNA: TGTGCCAGCACCTCGGACAGATACGAGCAGTACTTC

D gene: TRBD1
J gene: TRBJ1-1
CDR3 length: 13
clone size: .
V gene: TRBV5-4
CDR3 protein: CASRPGTGTEAFF
CDR3 DNA: TGTGCCAGCCGACCCGGGACAGGGACTGAAGCTTTCTTT

D gene: .
J gene: TRBJ1-1
CDR3 length: 14
clone size: .
V gene: TRBV6-5
CDR3 protein: CASSQTGLGTEAFF
CDR3 DNA: TGTGCCAGCAGCCAAACAGGGTTGGGCACTGAAGCTTTCTTT

D gene: TRBD1
J gene: TRBJ1-5
CDR3 length: 15
clone size: .
V gene: TRBV19
CDR3 protein: CASTTTGAMRQPQHF
CDR3 DNA: TGTGCCAGTACCACGACAGGGGCAATGAGACAGCCCCAGCATTTT

D gene: TRBD2
J gene: TRBJ2-5
CDR3 length: 15
clone size: .
V gene: TRBV7-2
CDR3 protein: CASSRQREYQETQYF
CDR3 DNA: TGTGCCAGCAGCAGGCAGCGGGAGTACCAAGAGACCCAGTACTTC

D gene: .
J gene: TRBJ2-3
CDR3 length: 16
clone size: few
V gene: TRBV29-1
CDR3 protein: CSVGVPGQVFTDTQYF
CDR3 DNA: TGCAGCGTTGGCGTCCCGGGACAAGTATTCACAGATACGCAGTATTTT

D gene: .
J gene: TRBJ1-2
CDR3 length: 15
clone size: .
V gene: TRBV6-6
CDR3 protein: CASSYSAQGGYGYTF
CDR3 DNA: TGTGCCAGCAGTTACTCGGCCCAGGGAGGCTATGGCTACACCTTC

D gene: .
J gene: TRBJ1-2
CDR3 length: 14
clone size: .
V gene: TRBV6-5
CDR3 protein: CASSYEGSSYGYTF
CDR3 DNA: TGTGCCAGCAGTTACGAGGGTTCCTCCTATGGCTACACCTTC

D gene: .
J gene: TRBJ2-5
CDR3 length: 14
clone size: few
V gene: TRBV7-9
CDR3 protein: CASSPGTNQETQYF
CDR3 DNA: TGTGCCAGCAGCCCAGGGACAAATCAAGAGACCCAGTACTTC

D gene: .
J gene: TRBJ1-5
CDR3 length: 14
clone size: .
V gene: TRBV7-2
CDR3 protein: CASSHGIANQPQHF
CDR3 DNA: TGTGCCAGCAGCCACGGAATAGCAAATCAGCCCCAGCATTTT

D gene: .
J gene: TRBJ1-2
CDR3 length: 14
clone size: few
V gene: TRBV11-2
CDR3 protein: CASSLWGRSDGYTF
CDR3 DNA: TGTGCCAGCAGCCTATGGGGCAGGTCGGATGGCTACACCTTC

D gene: TRBD1
J gene: TRBJ1-2
CDR3 length: 14
clone size: .
V gene: TRBV4-3
CDR3 protein: CASSQGVANYGYTF
CDR3 DNA: TGCGCCAGCAGTCAGGGGGTAGCTAACTATGGCTACACCTTC

D gene: .
J gene: TRBJ1-1
CDR3 length: 12
clone size: .
V gene: TRBV11-3
CDR3 protein: CASSFATAEAFF
CDR3 DNA: TGTGCCAGCAGCTTTGCGACAGCCGAAGCTTTCTTT

D gene: .
J gene: TRBJ1-2
CDR3 length: 11
clone size: few
V gene: TRBV20-1
CDR3 protein: CSASGGYGYTF
CDR3 DNA: TGCAGTGCTAGTGGCGGCTATGGCTACACCTTC

D gene: .
J gene: TRBJ1-5
CDR3 length: 17
clone size: .
V gene: TRBV21-1
CDR3 protein: CASSKAGVGYYNQPQHF
CDR3 DNA: TGTGCCAGCAGCAAAGCGGGAGTCGGCTATTACAATCAGCCCCAGCATTTT

D gene: .
J gene: TRBJ1-5
CDR3 length: 13
clone size: .
V gene: TRBV25-1
CDR3 protein: CASSELSNQPQHF
CDR3 DNA: TGTGCCAGCAGTGAACTTAGCAATCAGCCCCAGCATTTT

D gene: TRBD2
J gene: TRBJ2-5
CDR3 length: 15
clone size: .
V gene: TRBV9
CDR3 protein: CASSTLAGVGETQYF
CDR3 DNA: TGTGCCAGCAGCACCTTAGCGGGAGTAGGGGAGACCCAGTACTTC

D gene: TRBD1
J gene: TRBJ1-2
CDR3 length: 15
clone size: .
V gene: TRBV5-4
CDR3 protein: CASSSEGQGNYGYTF
CDR3 DNA: TGTGCCAGCAGCTCCGAGGGACAGGGCAACTATGGCTACACCTTC

D gene: .
J gene: TRBJ2-7
CDR3 length: 16
clone size: few
V gene: TRBV28
CDR3 protein: CASSLTGGGASYEQYF
CDR3 DNA: TGTGCCAGCAGTTTAACGGGCGGAGGGGCCTCCTACGAGCAGTACTTC

D gene: TRBD1
J gene: TRBJ2-5
CDR3 length: 14
clone size: few
V gene: TRBV7-9
CDR3 protein: CASSLLQGGETQYF
CDR3 DNA: TGTGCCAGCAGCTTATTACAGGGGGGCGAGACCCAGTACTTC

D gene: .
J gene: TRBJ1-6
CDR3 length: 15
clone size: once
V gene: TRBV9
CDR3 protein: CASSTKQGPNSPLHF
CDR3 DNA: TGTGCCAGCAGCACCAAACAGGGTCCAAATTCACCCCTCCACTTT

D gene: .
J gene: TRBJ2-3
CDR3 length: 14
clone size: .
V gene: TRBV5-6
CDR3 protein: CASSLAGHTDTQYF
CDR3 DNA: TGTGCCAGCAGCTTGGCCGGACACACAGATACGCAGTATTTT

D gene: TRBD2
J gene: TRBJ2-7
CDR3 length: 15
clone size: few
V gene: TRBV4-2
CDR3 protein: CASSLGLAVGYEQYF
CDR3 DNA: TGTGCCAGCAGCTTGGGACTAGCGGTTGGTTACGAGCAGTACTTC

D gene: .
J gene: TRBJ2-3
CDR3 length: 14
clone size: .
V gene: TRBV19
CDR3 protein: CASSAGTAGDTQYF
CDR3 DNA: TGTGCCAGTAGTGCCGGGACTGCCGGGGATACGCAGTATTTT

D gene: .
J gene: TRBJ2-1
CDR3 length: 17
clone size: .
V gene: TRBV4-3
CDR3 protein: CASSQIRGTLSYNEQFF
CDR3 DNA: TGCGCCAGCAGCCAAATAAGGGGCACCCTCTCCTACAATGAGCAGTTCTTC

D gene: TRBD2
J gene: TRBJ2-5
CDR3 length: 19
clone size: .
V gene: TRBV5-4
CDR3 protein: CASSLGPKGLAGNQETQYF
CDR3 DNA: TGTGCCAGCAGCTTGGGTCCTAAAGGGCTAGCGGGGAACCAAGAGACCCAGTACTTC

D gene: .
J gene: TRBJ1-1
CDR3 length: 13
clone size: few
V gene: TRBV18
CDR3 protein: CASSPSMNTEAFF
CDR3 DNA: TGTGCCAGCTCACCATCAATGAACACTGAAGCTTTCTTT

D gene: TRBD1
J gene: TRBJ1-2
CDR3 length: 17
clone size: few
V gene: TRBV29-1
CDR3 protein: CSVDPLGQGASMNGYTF
CDR3 DNA: TGCAGCGTTGACCCTCTGGGGCAGGGGGCCTCGATGAATGGCTACACCTTC

D gene: TRBD2
J gene: TRBJ2-5
CDR3 length: 17
clone size: few
V gene: TRBV19
CDR3 protein: CASSIGSSGSTQETQYF
CDR3 DNA: TGTGCCAGTAGTATAGGTTCCAGCGGGAGCACTCAAGAGACCCAGTACTTC

D gene: TRBD2
J gene: TRBJ2-3
CDR3 length: 13
clone size: few
V gene: TRBV10-3
CDR3 protein: CAIGAGGQDTQYF
CDR3 DNA: TGTGCCATCGGGGCGGGGGGGCAAGATACGCAGTATTTT

D gene: .
J gene: TRBJ2-5
CDR3 length: 12
clone size: .
V gene: TRBV7-2
CDR3 protein: CASSLEPAAQYF
CDR3 DNA: TGTGCCAGCAGCTTAGAACCGGCGGCCCAGTACTTC

D gene: TRBD1
J gene: TRBJ2-7
CDR3 length: 15
clone size: few
V gene: TRBV18
CDR3 protein: CASSPRTGGLDEQYF
CDR3 DNA: TGTGCCAGCTCACCAAGGACAGGGGGCCTCGACGAGCAGTACTTC

D gene: .
J gene: TRBJ2-1
CDR3 length: 17
clone size: few
V gene: TRBV11-3
CDR3 protein: CASSLGYAIGVHNEQFF
CDR3 DNA: TGTGCCAGCAGCTTAGGTTACGCGATCGGGGTTCACAATGAGCAGTTCTTC

D gene: .
J gene: TRBJ2-4
CDR3 length: 14
clone size: few
V gene: TRBV6-6
CDR3 protein: CASSSRLGVAIQYF
CDR3 DNA: TGTGCCAGCTCCTCTCGACTAGGGGTCGCCATTCAGTACTTC

D gene: TRBD1
J gene: TRBJ1-1
CDR3 length: 12
clone size: .
V gene: TRBV30
CDR3 protein: CAWSRDRVGAFF
CDR3 DNA: TGTGCCTGGAGTCGTGACAGGGTTGGAGCTTTCTTT

D gene: TRBD2
J gene: TRBJ2-7
CDR3 length: 18
clone size: few
V gene: TRBV15
CDR3 protein: CATSSRTSGRPSSYEQYF
CDR3 DNA: TGTGCCACCAGCTCGCGGACTAGCGGGAGGCCAAGCTCCTACGAGCAGTACTTC

D gene: .
J gene: TRBJ2-2
CDR3 length: 16
clone size: .
V gene: TRBV7-3
CDR3 protein: CASSLNGGLQPGELFF
CDR3 DNA: TGTGCCAGCAGCTTAAACGGTGGACTCCAACCCGGGGAGCTGTTTTTT

D gene: .
J gene: TRBJ1-1
CDR3 length: 12
clone size: .
V gene: TRBV4-3
CDR3 protein: CASSQDRVRAFF
CDR3 DNA: TGCGCCAGCAGCCAAGACAGGGTGAGAGCTTTCTTT

D gene: TRBD2
J gene: TRBJ2-1
CDR3 length: 16
clone size: .
V gene: TRBV30
CDR3 protein: CAWSDTSGREYNEQFF
CDR3 DNA: TGTGCCTGGAGTGACACTAGCGGGAGAGAGTACAATGAGCAGTTCTTC

D gene: TRBD1
J gene: TRBJ2-1
CDR3 length: 14
clone size: few
V gene: TRBV30
CDR3 protein: CARDRGRGGNEQFF
CDR3 DNA: TGTGCGCGAGACAGGGGGCGAGGGGGCAATGAGCAGTTCTTC

D gene: .
J gene: TRBJ1-5
CDR3 length: 14
clone size: .
V gene: TRBV18
CDR3 protein: CASSPSRGNQPQHF
CDR3 DNA: TGTGCCAGCTCCCCTAGCAGGGGAAATCAGCCCCAGCATTTT

D gene: .
J gene: TRBJ2-4
CDR3 length: 14
clone size: few
V gene: TRBV30
CDR3 protein: CAWSVLLAKNIQYF
CDR3 DNA: TGTGCCTGGAGTGTACTTTTAGCCAAAAACATTCAGTACTTC

D gene: .
J gene: TRBJ2-3
CDR3 length: 13
clone size: .
V gene: TRBV4-2
CDR3 protein: CASSQGTSDTQYF
CDR3 DNA: TGTGCCAGCAGCCAAGGCACTTCTGATACGCAGTATTTT

D gene: .
J gene: TRBJ2-1
CDR3 length: 15
clone size: few
V gene: TRBV11-3
CDR3 protein: CASSPPHRVYNEQFF
CDR3 DNA: TGTGCCAGCAGCCCCCCTCACAGGGTATACAATGAGCAGTTCTTC

D gene: .
J gene: TRBJ2-7
CDR3 length: 13
clone size: .
V gene: TRBV7-9
CDR3 protein: CASSYDTGYEQYF
CDR3 DNA: TGTGCCAGCAGCTACGACACGGGGTACGAGCAGTACTTC

D gene: .
J gene: TRBJ2-5
CDR3 length: 13
clone size: few
V gene: TRBV30
CDR3 protein: CAWRAQGRETQYF
CDR3 DNA: TGTGCCTGGAGAGCGCAGGGGAGAGAGACCCAGTACTTC

D gene: TRBD2
J gene: TRBJ2-1
CDR3 length: 14
clone size: .
V gene: TRBV11-1
CDR3 protein: CATSSGSVSNEQFF
CDR3 DNA: TGTGCCACCTCAAGCGGGAGTGTCTCGAATGAGCAGTTCTTC

D gene: .
J gene: TRBJ2-7
CDR3 length: 11
clone size: .
V gene: TRBV20-1
CDR3 protein: CSASQTHWQYF
CDR3 DNA: TGCAGTGCTAGTCAGACTCACTGGCAGTACTTC

D gene: .
J gene: TRBJ1-1
CDR3 length: 13
clone size: .
V gene: TRBV6-6
CDR3 protein: CASSYPGKPEAFF
CDR3 DNA: TGTGCCAGCAGTTACCCGGGGAAGCCTGAAGCTTTCTTT

D gene: TRBD2
J gene: TRBJ2-7
CDR3 length: 15
clone size: .
V gene: TRBV5-1
CDR3 protein: CASSLSSGGTYEQYF
CDR3 DNA: TGCGCCAGCAGCTTGTCCAGCGGGGGGACCTACGAGCAGTACTTC

D gene: .
J gene: TRBJ2-1
CDR3 length: 12
clone size: few
V gene: TRBV11-3
CDR3 protein: CASSTTENEQFF
CDR3 DNA: TGTGCCAGCAGCACGACAGAGAATGAGCAGTTCTTC

D gene: .
J gene: TRBJ1-5
CDR3 length: 15
clone size: .
V gene: TRBV30
CDR3 protein: CAWSVLAGLGQPQHF
CDR3 DNA: TGTGCCTGGAGTGTACTTGCAGGGCTTGGCCAGCCCCAGCATTTT

D gene: .
J gene: TRBJ1-2
CDR3 length: 13
clone size: .
V gene: TRBV5-1
CDR3 protein: CASSPGQNYGYTF
CDR3 DNA: TGCGCCAGCAGCCCTGGACAAAACTATGGCTACACCTTC

D gene: TRBD1
J gene: TRBJ2-2
CDR3 length: 16
clone size: .
V gene: TRBV29-1
CDR3 protein: CSVGTGDPTNTGELFF
CDR3 DNA: TGCAGCGTGGGGACAGGGGACCCTACGAACACCGGGGAGCTGTTTTTT

D gene: .
J gene: TRBJ2-1
CDR3 length: 13
clone size: .
V gene: TRBV18
CDR3 protein: CASSPPTGVEQFF
CDR3 DNA: TGTGCCAGCTCACCACCAACGGGGGTCGAGCAGTTCTTC

D gene: .
J gene: TRBJ1-2
CDR3 length: 13
clone size: .
V gene: TRBV9
CDR3 protein: CASSVGPGGGYTF
CDR3 DNA: TGTGCCAGCAGCGTAGGGCCCGGGGGTGGCTACACCTTC

D gene: .
J gene: TRBJ2-1
CDR3 length: 12
clone size: .
V gene: TRBV7-9
CDR3 protein: CASSVQGYEQFF
CDR3 DNA: TGTGCCAGCAGCGTACAGGGTTATGAGCAGTTCTTC

D gene: TRBD2
J gene: TRBJ2-1
CDR3 length: 17
clone size: .
V gene: TRBV4-3
CDR3 protein: CASSQEGGLAGYNEQFF
CDR3 DNA: TGCGCCAGCAGCCAAGAGGGGGGACTAGCGGGATATAATGAGCAGTTCTTC